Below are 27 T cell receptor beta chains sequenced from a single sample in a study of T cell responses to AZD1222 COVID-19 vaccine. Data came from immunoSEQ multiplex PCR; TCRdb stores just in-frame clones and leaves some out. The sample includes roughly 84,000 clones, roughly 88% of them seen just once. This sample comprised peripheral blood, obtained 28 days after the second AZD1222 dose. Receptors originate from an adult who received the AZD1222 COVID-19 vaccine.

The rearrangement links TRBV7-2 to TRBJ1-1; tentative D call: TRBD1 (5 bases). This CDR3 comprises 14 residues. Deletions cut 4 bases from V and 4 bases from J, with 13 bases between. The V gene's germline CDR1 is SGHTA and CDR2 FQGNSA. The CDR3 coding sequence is TGTGCCAGCAGCTCCTGGGGGGGTAGCACTGAAGCTTTCTTT. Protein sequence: CASSSWGGSTEAFF.

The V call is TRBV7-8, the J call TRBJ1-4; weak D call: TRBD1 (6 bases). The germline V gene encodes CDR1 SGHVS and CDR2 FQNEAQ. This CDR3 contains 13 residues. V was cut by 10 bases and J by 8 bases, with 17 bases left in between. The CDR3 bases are TGTGCCACTCTCCGGGGGGCAGGGGAAAAACTGTTTTTT. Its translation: CATLRGAGEKLFF.

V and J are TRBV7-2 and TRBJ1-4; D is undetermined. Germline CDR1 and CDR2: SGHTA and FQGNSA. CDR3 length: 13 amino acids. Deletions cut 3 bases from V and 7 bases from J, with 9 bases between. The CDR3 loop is CASSFRRGEKLFF. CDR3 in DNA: TGTGCCAGCAGCTTCCGGAGAGGTGAAAAACTGTTTTTT.

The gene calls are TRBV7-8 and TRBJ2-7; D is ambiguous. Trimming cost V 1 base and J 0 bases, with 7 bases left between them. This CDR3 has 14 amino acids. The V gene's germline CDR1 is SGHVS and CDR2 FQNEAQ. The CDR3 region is CASSLVDNSYEQYV. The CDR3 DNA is TGTGCCAGCAGCTTAGTTGACAACTCCTACGAGCAGTACGTC.

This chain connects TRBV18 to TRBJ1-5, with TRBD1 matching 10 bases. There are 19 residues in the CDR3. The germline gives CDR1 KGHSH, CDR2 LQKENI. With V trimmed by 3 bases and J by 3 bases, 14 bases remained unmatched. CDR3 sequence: CASSPGQGILWGPNQPQHF. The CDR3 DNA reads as TGTGCCAGCTCACCGGGACAGGGGATTTTGTGGGGTCCCAATCAGCCCCAGCATTTT.

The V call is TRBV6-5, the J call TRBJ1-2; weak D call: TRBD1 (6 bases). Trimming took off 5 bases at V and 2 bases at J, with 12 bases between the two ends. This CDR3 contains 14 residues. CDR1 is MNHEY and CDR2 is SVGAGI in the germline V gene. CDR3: CASSTGSLNYGYTF. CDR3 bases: TGTGCCAGCAGTACAGGGAGCCTAAACTATGGCTACACCTTC.

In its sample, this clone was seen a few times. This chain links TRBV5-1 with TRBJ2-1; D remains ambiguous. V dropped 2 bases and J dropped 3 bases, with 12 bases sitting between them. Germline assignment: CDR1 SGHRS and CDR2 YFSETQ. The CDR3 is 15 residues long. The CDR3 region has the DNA TGCGCCAGCAGCTTAGTTAGACCATTCTACAATGAGCAGTTCTTC. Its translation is CASSLVRPFYNEQFF. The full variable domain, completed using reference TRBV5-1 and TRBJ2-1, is KAGVTQTPRYLIKTRGQQVTLSCSPISGHRSVSWYQQTPGQGLQFLFEYFSETQRNKGNFPGRFSGRQFSNSRSEMNVSTLELGDSALYLCASSLVRPFYNEQFFGPGTRLTVL.

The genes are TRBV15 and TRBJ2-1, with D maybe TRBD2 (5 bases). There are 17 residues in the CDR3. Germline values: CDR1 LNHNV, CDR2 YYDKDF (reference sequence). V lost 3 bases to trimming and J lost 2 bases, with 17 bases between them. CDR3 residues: CATSSPLSGIPYNEQFF. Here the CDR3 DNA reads TGTGCCACCAGCAGCCCCCTCTCGGGGATCCCCTACAATGAGCAGTTCTTC.

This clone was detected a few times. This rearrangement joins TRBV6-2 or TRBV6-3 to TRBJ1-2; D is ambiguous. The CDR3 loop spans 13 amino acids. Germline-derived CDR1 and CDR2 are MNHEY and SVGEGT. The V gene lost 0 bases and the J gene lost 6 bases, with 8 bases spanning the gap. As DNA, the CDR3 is TGTGCCAGCAGTTACTCGAGGACCCATGGCTACACCTTC. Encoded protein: CASSYSRTHGYTF.

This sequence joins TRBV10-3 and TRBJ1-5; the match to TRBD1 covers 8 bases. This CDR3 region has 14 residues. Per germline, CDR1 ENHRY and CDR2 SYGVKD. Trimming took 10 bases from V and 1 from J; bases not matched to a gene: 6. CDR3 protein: CATQGAGSNQPQHF. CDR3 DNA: TGTGCCACCCAGGGGGCTGGGAGCAATCAGCCCCAGCATTTT.

The CDR3 region has the DNA TGTGCCAGCAGCTTACCTAGCGGGTTAATGAAGGGGCAGTTCTTC. Translated: CASSLPSGLMKGQFF. This chain uses TRBV11-3 with TRBJ2-1; 8 bases match TRBD2. The CDR3 spans 15 residues. J was trimmed by 12 bases and V by 2 bases; bases with no gene match: 12. Germline-derived CDR1 and CDR2 are SGHNT and YENEEA. Based on the CDR3 plus reference TRBV11-3 and TRBJ2-1, the full variable domain is EAGVVQSPRYKIIEKKQPVAFWCNPISGHNTLYWYLQNLGQGPELLIRYENEEAVDDSQLPKDRFSAERLKGVDSTLKIQPAELGDSAVYLCASSLPSGLMKGQFFGPGTRLTVL.

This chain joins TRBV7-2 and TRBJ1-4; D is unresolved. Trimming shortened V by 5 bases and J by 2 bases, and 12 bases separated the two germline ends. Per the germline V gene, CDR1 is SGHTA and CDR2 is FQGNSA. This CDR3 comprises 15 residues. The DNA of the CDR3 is TGTGCCAGCAGCCCTAGTTCGGGGACTAATGAAAAACTGTTTTTT. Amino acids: CASSPSSGTNEKLFF.

The CDR3 DNA sequence: TGTGCCAGCAGTACCCGGACAGGTGGGGCCAACGTCCTGACTTTC. Translating it yields CASSTRTGGANVLTF. The chain employs TRBV6-2 or TRBV6-3 and TRBJ2-6; 7 nucleotides align to TRBD1. The CDR3 is 15 amino acids. Germline V lookup: CDR1 MNHEY, CDR2 SVGEGT. V lost 5 bases and J lost 3; bases outside the gene matches: 4.

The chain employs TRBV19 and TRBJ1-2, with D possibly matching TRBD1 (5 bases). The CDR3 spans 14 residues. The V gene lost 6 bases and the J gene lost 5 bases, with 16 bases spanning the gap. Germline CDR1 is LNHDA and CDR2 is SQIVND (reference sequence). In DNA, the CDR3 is TGTGCCAGTAGCGGCAGGGAGGCCTCATATGGCTACACCTTC. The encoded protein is CASSGREASYGYTF.

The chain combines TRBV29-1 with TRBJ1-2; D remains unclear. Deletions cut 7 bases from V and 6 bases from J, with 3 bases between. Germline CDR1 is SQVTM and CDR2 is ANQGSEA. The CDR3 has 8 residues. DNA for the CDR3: TGCAGCGCTAATGGCTACACCTTC. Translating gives CSANGYTF.

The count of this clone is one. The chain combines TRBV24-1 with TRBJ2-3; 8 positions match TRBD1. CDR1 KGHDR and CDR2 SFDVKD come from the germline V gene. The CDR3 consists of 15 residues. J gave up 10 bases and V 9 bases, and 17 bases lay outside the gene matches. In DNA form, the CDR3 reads TGTGCCACCGGCGAGGGGACAGGTCAATCCATATCGCAGTATTTT. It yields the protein CATGEGTGQSISQYF.

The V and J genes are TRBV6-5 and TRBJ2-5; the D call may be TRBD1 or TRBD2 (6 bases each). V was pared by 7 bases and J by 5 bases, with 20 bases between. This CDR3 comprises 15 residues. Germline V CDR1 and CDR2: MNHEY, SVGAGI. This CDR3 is CASTLGVGGRETQYF. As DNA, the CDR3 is TGTGCCAGCACCTTAGGAGTGGGGGGCCGGGAGACCCAGTACTTC.

The CDR3 region is CSVEDPAIPYNEQFF. As DNA, the CDR3 is TGCAGCGTTGAAGATCCGGCCATACCTTACAATGAGCAGTTCTTC. This chain joins TRBV29-1 and TRBJ2-1, with D hard to call. Germline CDR1 reads SQVTM; CDR2 reads ANQGSEA. The V end lost 0 bases, the J end lost 4 bases, and 13 bases lay between the germline ends. The CDR3 runs 15 residues.

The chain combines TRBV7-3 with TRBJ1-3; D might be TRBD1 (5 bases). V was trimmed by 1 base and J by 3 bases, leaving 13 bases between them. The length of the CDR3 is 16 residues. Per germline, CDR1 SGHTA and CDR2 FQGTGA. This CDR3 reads CASSLIGGFGGNTIYF. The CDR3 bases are TGTGCCAGCAGCTTAATTGGGGGGTTTGGTGGAAACACCATATATTTT.

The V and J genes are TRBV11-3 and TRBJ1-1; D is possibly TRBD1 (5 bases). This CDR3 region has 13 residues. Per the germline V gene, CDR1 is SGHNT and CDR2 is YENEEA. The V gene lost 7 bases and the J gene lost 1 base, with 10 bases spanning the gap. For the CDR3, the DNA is TGTGCCAGCACCAACGACAGGAACACTGAAGCTTTCTTT. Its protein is CASTNDRNTEAFF.

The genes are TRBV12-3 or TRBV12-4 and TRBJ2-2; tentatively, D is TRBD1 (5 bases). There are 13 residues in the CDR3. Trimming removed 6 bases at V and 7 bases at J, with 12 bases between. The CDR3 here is CASSPGSGGELFF. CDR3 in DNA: TGTGCCAGCAGCCCAGGGTCCGGCGGGGAGCTGTTTTTT.

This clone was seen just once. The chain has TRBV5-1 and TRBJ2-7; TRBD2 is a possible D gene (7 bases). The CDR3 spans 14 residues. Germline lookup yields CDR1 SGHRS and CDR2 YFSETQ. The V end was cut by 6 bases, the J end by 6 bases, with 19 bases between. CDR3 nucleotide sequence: TGCGCCAGCACCGTGGGGGGGCTTGGATCCGAGCAGTACTTC. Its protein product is CASTVGGLGSEQYF.

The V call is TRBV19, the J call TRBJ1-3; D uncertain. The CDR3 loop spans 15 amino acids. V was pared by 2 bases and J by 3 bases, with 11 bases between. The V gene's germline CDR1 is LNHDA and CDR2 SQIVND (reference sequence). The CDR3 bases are TGTGCCAGTAGTATATCCGCGTCGGGTGGAAACACCATATATTTT. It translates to CASSISASGGNTIYF.

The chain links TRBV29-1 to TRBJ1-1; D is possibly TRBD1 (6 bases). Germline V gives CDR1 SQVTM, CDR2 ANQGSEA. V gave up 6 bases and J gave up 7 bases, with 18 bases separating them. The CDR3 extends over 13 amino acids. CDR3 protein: CSVDNRVHGEAFF. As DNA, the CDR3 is TGCAGCGTAGATAACAGGGTTCATGGTGAAGCTTTCTTT.

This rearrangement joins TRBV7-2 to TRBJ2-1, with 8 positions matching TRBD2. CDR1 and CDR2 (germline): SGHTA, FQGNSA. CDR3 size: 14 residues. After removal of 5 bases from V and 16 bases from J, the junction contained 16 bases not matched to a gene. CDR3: CASSPPEKREYFFF. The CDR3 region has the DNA TGTGCCAGCAGCCCTCCGGAGAAGCGGGAGTACTTTTTCTTC.

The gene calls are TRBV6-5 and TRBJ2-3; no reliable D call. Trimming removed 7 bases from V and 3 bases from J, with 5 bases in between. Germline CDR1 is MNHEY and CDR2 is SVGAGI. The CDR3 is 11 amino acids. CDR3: CASTRTDTQYF. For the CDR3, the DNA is TGTGCCAGCACAAGGACAGATACGCAGTATTTT.

CDR3 DNA sequence: TGCGCCAGCAGGGAGGGAAACAATCAGCCCCAGCATTTT. It translates to CASREGNNQPQHF. This chain uses TRBV5-1 with TRBJ1-5; D is unresolved. V lost 5 bases to trimming and J lost 3 bases, with 9 bases between them. The germline gives CDR1 SGHRS, CDR2 YFSETQ. The CDR3 is made up of 13 amino acids.